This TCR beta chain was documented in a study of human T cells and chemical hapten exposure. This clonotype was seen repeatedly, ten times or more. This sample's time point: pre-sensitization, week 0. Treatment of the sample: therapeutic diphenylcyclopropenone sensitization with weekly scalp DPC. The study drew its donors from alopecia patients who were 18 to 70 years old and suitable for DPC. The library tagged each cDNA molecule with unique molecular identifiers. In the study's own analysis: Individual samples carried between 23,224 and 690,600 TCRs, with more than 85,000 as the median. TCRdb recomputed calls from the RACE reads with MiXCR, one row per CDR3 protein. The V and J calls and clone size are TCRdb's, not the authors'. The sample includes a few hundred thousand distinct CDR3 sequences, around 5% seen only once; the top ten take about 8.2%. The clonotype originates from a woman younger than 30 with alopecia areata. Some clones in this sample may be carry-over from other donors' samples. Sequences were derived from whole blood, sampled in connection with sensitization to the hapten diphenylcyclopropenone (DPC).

The CDR3 DNA is TGTGCCAGCACGCCCCCCGGGAGCGCTAACGAGCAGTACTTC. Its protein product is CASTPPGSANEQYF. The V call is TRBV28, the J call TRBJ2-7, with D tentatively TRBD2 (6 bases). Germline CDR1 MDHEN, CDR2 SYDVKM. The CDR3 length is 14 residues. V dropped 7 bases and J dropped 5 bases, with 18 bases sitting between them.